This T cell receptor beta chain was sequenced during a study of blood T cell repertoires in COVID-19. Study overall: Samples came from the United States, Italy and Spain, spanning acute and convalescent COVID-19. PBMCs, B-cell-depleted T cells, or T cells were the source of the cDNA or gDNA that made up the material.

Source study methods: Scientists estimated how many nucleated cells there were by amplifying reference gene primers. Assay: immunoSEQ multiplex PCR; the TCRdb copy retains only in-frame clones and omits some. V and J calls and clone size come straight from that table; D and trimming were deduced from the DNA. The sample shows roughly 100,000 clones, about 87% of them seen only once. The CDR3 contains 17 residues. Germline assignment: CDR1 SGDLS and CDR2 YYNGEE. Trimming took 10 bases from V and 0 from J, leaving 23 bases between them. This TCR came from a human donor in a cohort sampled during active COVID-19. Sequencing was done on a sample of peripheral blood. The J gene is TRBJ1-5, the V gene TRBV9; possible D gene TRBD1, 6 bases. CDR3 sequence: CAGLCRDTFCSNQPQHF. CDR3 nucleotides: TGTGCCGGACTCTGCCGGGACACATTTTGTAGCAATCAGCCCCAGCATTTT.